This entry features one TCR beta chain sequence. Its matching antigen is unknown. This record comes from a study of shared clonotypes between healthy human individuals. Findings and limits, study-wide: Larger estimated richness was generally recorded for naive subsets relative to memory subsets.

Profiling relied on immunoSEQ multiplex PCR, and the TCRdb table lists in-frame clones only, not all of them. The sample contains 500,000 to 700,000 clones, 90% to 95% of which appear only once. Naive CD8 isolation took CD45RO-negative cells positively selected for CCR7 and excluded terminally differentiated effector memory CD45RA+ cells. CDR1 is SGHDT, CDR2 YYEEEE, per germline. The V end was cut by 4 bases, the J end by 2 bases, with 11 bases between. This CDR3 region has 14 residues. The V call is TRBV5-6, the J call TRBJ2-3; no clear D. The sequenced sample was naive CD8+ T cells sorted from blood. The sequence came from a woman in her 30s in good health. The CDR3 spells CASSHRDNTDTQYF. In DNA form, the CDR3 reads TGTGCCAGCAGCCATAGGGATAACACAGATACGCAGTATTTT.